A single T cell receptor (beta chain) is shown here with its context. Peripheral blood and lesional scalp punch biopsies came from alopecia areata patients. The CDR3 loop spans 15 amino acids. V was pared by 4 bases and J by 3 bases, with 8 bases of the junction left unmatched. Germline V lookup: CDR1 SGDLS, CDR2 YYNGEE. These data come from a study of CD8+ T cells in alopecia areata. cDNA reverse transcribed from extracted RNA served as the sequencing template. TCRdb keeps only in-frame clones here, not all; method: immunoSEQ multiplex PCR. Seen here are approximately 12,000 clones, around three fifths observed once, and the top ten hold about 22%.

The source of this sequence is a human donor with alopecia areata. The chain is built from TRBV9 and TRBJ2-3, with 7 bases fitting TRBD2. Sequencing was done on a sample of skin. The CDR3 reads CASSSRGLWTDTQYF. DNA of the CDR3: TGTGCCAGCAGCTCAAGGGGACTATGGACAGATACGCAGTATTTT.